The 27 T cell receptor beta chains below all came from one sample that was sequenced in a study of T cell changes during pregnancy in multiple sclerosis (dated by TCRdb to between 2017 and 2020). Library construction relied on the immunoSEQ multiplex PCR assay. This is the immuneACCESS table as TCRdb keeps it, with only in-frame sequences that have V and J called. A part of the clones is gone; compared with another copy, unresolved V genes explain less than half, and the rest is unexplained. Counted in this sample were roughly 50,000 clones; roughly 92% of them appeared once. Around 0.37% of the sample rests with the top ten. The sample consisted of CD4+ T cells from peripheral blood mononuclear cells, taken after pregnancy. The receptors stem from a female donor with multiple sclerosis, enrolled in a pregnancy study.

Only one count was recorded for this clone. CDR3 in amino acids: CAWSGGQGDQPQHF. For the CDR3, the DNA is TGTGCCTGGAGTGGGGGACAGGGGGATCAGCCCCAGCATTTT. V gene TRBV30 combines with J gene TRBJ1-5; 11 bases match TRBD1. The ends lost 1 base at V and 5 bases at J; junction bases unmatched: 1. Germline V gene sequence: CDR1 GTSNPN, CDR2 SVGIG (reference sequence). This CDR3 has 14 amino acids.

CDR3 in DNA: TGCAGCGTCGTCTTTAGCGGGACTTACTCCTACGAGCAGTACTTC. Translation gives CSVVFSGTYSYEQYF. The chain recombines TRBV29-1 with TRBJ2-7; TRBD2 agrees at 8 bases. Losses at the gene ends were 6 bases for V and 0 bases for J; bases not matched to a gene: 10. The CDR3 consists of 15 residues. CDR1 and CDR2 from the germline V gene are SQVTM and ANQGSEA.

The CDR3 DNA reads TGCGCCAGCAGCTTTTCCCCGCCGGCCTACGAGCAGTACTTC. Translation: CASSFSPPAYEQYF. V and J are TRBV5-1 and TRBJ2-7; the D is unclear. From germline, CDR1 is SGHRS and CDR2 YFSETQ. Trimming stripped 2 bases from V and 2 bases from J, with 11 bases between. The CDR3 loop spans 14 amino acids.

The chain joins TRBV5-1 to TRBJ1-3; D might be TRBD1 (5 bases). The germline V gene has CDR1 SGHRS and CDR2 YFSETQ. Trimming removed 6 bases from V and 0 bases from J, with 10 bases in between. The CDR3 loop spans 14 amino acids. The CDR3 sequence is CASTTGGSGNTIYF. CDR3 nucleotide sequence: TGCGCCAGCACTACAGGTGGCTCTGGAAACACCATATATTTT.

V gene TRBV28 combines with J gene TRBJ2-2, with TRBD2 matching over 13 bases. V lost 1 base to trimming and J lost 6 bases; unmatched junction nucleotides: 5. Germline CDR1 is MDHEN and CDR2 is SYDVKM. CDR3 length: 17 amino acids. The CDR3 loop is CASSLLLAGGSSGELFF. DNA for the CDR3: TGTGCCAGCAGTTTATTACTAGCGGGGGGGAGCTCCGGGGAGCTGTTTTTT.

This CDR3 reads CASSLPRTGRFEKLFF. The CDR3 bases are TGTGCCAGCAGTTTACCCCGGACAGGGAGGTTTGAAAAACTGTTTTTT. This sequence joins TRBV28 and TRBJ1-4; 8 bases agree with TRBD1. Germline assignment: CDR1 MDHEN and CDR2 SYDVKM. The ends lost 2 bases at V and 7 bases at J; junction bases unmatched: 9. The CDR3 length is 16 residues.

The genes are TRBV19 and TRBJ1-5; D gene unclear. V lost 3 bases and J 1 base, leaving 16 bases between the germline ends. This CDR3 has 17 amino acids. Germline V gene data show CDR1 as LNHDA and CDR2 as SQIVND (reference sequence). Here the CDR3 DNA reads TGTGCCAGTAGTATCGTTGGAGGCCGCTCGAGCAATCAGCCCCAGCATTTT. Translated, it gives CASSIVGGRSSNQPQHF.

This clone was seen a single time. This rearrangement joins TRBV6-1 to TRBJ2-3; 11 nucleotides agree with TRBD2. In germline, CDR1 is MNHNS, CDR2 SASEGT. This CDR3 has 16 amino acids. V lost 0 bases, J lost 1 base, and 0 bases stayed unmatched. CDR3 nucleotides: TGTGCCAGCAGTGAAGCGACTAGCGGGGGCACAGATACGCAGTATTTT. Translation: CASSEATSGGTDTQYF.

The chain joins TRBV5-4 to TRBJ2-2; D remains ambiguous. The CDR3 is 15 residues long. Germline-derived CDR1 and CDR2 are SGHNT and YYREEE (reference sequence). Trimming left V 0 bases short and J 0 bases short, with 6 bases between. The CDR3 reads CASSLDTTNTGELFF. The CDR3 coding sequence is TGTGCCAGCAGCTTGGACACCACGAACACCGGGGAGCTGTTTTTT. Full variable domain (outside the CDR3, taken from reference TRBV5-4 and TRBJ2-2): ETGVTQSPTHLIKTRGQQVTLRCSSQSGHNTVSWYQQALGQGPQFIFQYYREEENGRGNFPPRFSGLQFPNYSSELNVNALELDDSALYLCASSLDTTNTGELFFGEGSRLTVL.

The chain uses TRBV7-2 and TRBJ2-1; 13 bases align to TRBD2. The CDR3 sequence is 16 residues long. Germline V CDR1 and CDR2: SGHTA, FQGNSA. The V gene end was trimmed by 7 bases and the J gene end by 9 bases; junction bases not matched to a gene: 12. CDR3 coding DNA: TGTGCCAGCAACGCAAGACTAGCGGGAGGTTCTGGTGAGCAGTTCTTC. Protein: CASNARLAGGSGEQFF.

The V call is TRBV7-9, the J call TRBJ2-7; D remains ambiguous. Germline V lookup: CDR1 SEHNR, CDR2 FQNEAQ (reference sequence). The CDR3 runs 14 residues. V was clipped by 4 bases and J by 4 bases, with 14 bases between them. The CDR3 protein is CASSSTANPYEQYF. The CDR3 DNA sequence: TGTGCCAGCAGCTCAACAGCCAACCCGTACGAGCAGTACTTC.

The chain carries TRBV5-5 and TRBJ2-1, with 7 bases aligning to TRBD2. V was clipped by 0 bases and J by 0 bases; unmatched bases: 3. The length of the CDR3 is 16 residues. CDR1 and CDR2 (germline): SGHKS, YYEKEE (reference sequence). CDR3 DNA sequence: TGTGCCAGCAGCTTGGAGGGCGGGAGCTCCTACAATGAGCAGTTCTTC. Translated: CASSLEGGSSYNEQFF.

J is TRBJ2-3 and V is TRBV30; D is uncertain. The germline V gene encodes CDR1 GTSNPN and CDR2 SVGIG (reference sequence). This CDR3 is built from 12 residues. V was shortened by 3 bases and J by 4 bases, with 8 bases between the two germline ends. In DNA form, the CDR3 reads TGTGCCTGGAGCTCAGGCGCAGATACGCAGTATTTT. Its protein is CAWSSGADTQYF. Supplemented by reference TRBV30 and TRBJ2-3, the full variable domain reads SQTIHQWPATLVQPVGSPLSLECTVEGTSNPNLYWYRQAAGRGLQLLFYSVGIGQISSEVPQNLSASRPQDRQFILSSKKLLLSDSGFYLCAWSSGADTQYFGPGTRLTVL.

The J gene is TRBJ2-5, the V gene TRBV5-4; 8 bases line up with TRBD2. The CDR3 length is 16 residues. V was pared by 0 bases and J by 0 bases, with 4 bases of the junction left unmatched. Germline lookup yields CDR1 SGHNT and CDR2 YYREEE (reference sequence). The CDR3 DNA reads as TGTGCCAGCAGCTTGGTTTTAGCGGGGTACCAAGAGACCCAGTACTTC. Translation gives CASSLVLAGYQETQYF.

This rearrangement joins TRBV21-1 to TRBJ2-7; TRBD1 is taken as the D call from the table, unchecked against the DNA. TRBV21-1 is marked as a pseudogene. The CDR3 covers 18 residues. CDR3 region: CASSKWRTTGVIGYEQYF. The CDR3 DNA sequence: TGTGCCAGCAGCAAATGGAGGACTACAGGGGTTATAGGCTACGAGCAGTACTTC.

The V and J genes are TRBV5-5 and TRBJ1-2; D ambiguous. Per the germline V gene, CDR1 is SGHKS and CDR2 is YYEKEE (reference sequence). V gave up 4 bases and J gave up 8 bases, with 15 bases separating them. This CDR3 region has 13 residues. CDR3 nucleotide sequence: TGTGCCAGCAGCCACCTCGGGTCGCAAGGCTACACCTTC. This gives the protein CASSHLGSQGYTF.

A note on this clone: One end of the junction varies from germline; a read error may be responsible. The chain recombines TRBV4-1 with TRBJ2-7; 9 nucleotides agree with TRBD1. Germline CDR1 is MGHRA and CDR2 is YSYEKL. The CDR3 extends over 16 amino acids. The CDR3 coding sequence is TGCGCCAGCAGCCCGACCCAGAGGACAGGGGCCTACGGGCAGTACTTC. It yields the protein CASSPTQRTGAYGQYF.

The chain is built from TRBV12-5 and TRBJ1-2; D unresolved. The germline V gene encodes CDR1 LGHNT and CDR2 FRNRAP. CDR3 length: 11 amino acids. Trimming took 4 bases from V and 4 from J, leaving 4 bases between them. CDR3 protein: CASGSGYGYTF. Written as DNA, the CDR3 is TGTGCTAGTGGTTCAGGCTATGGCTACACCTTC.

The rearrangement uses TRBV15 and TRBJ2-2; 10 bases agree with TRBD2. This CDR3 is built from 17 residues. V was pared by 6 bases and J by 4 bases, with 11 bases of the junction left unmatched. Looked up from germline, CDR1 is LNHNV and CDR2 is YYDKDF (reference sequence). CDR3 sequence: CATRLAGRIQSTGELFF. CDR3 coding DNA: TGTGCCACCAGACTAGCGGGGCGAATACAGTCCACCGGGGAGCTGTTTTTT. The whole variable domain, remainder taken from reference TRBV15 and TRBJ2-2, is DAMVIQNPRYQVTQFGKPVTLSCSQTLNHNVMYWYQQKSSQAPKLLFHYYDKDFNNEADTPDNFQSRRPNTSFCFLDIRSPGLGDTAMYLCATRLAGRIQSTGELFFGEGSRLTVL.

The V gene is TRBV19, the J gene TRBJ2-2; possibly TRBD2 for D (6 bases). Per germline, CDR1 LNHDA and CDR2 SQIVND (reference sequence). CDR3 length: 18 residues. V lost 7 bases to trimming and J lost 1 base, with 22 bases between them. CDR3 in amino acids: CASTYALLTRGNTGELFF. In nucleotides, the CDR3 is TGTGCCAGTACCTACGCCCTCTTGACTAGGGGGAACACCGGGGAGCTGTTTTTT.

The chain recombines TRBV2 with TRBJ2-1, with D unresolved. V shed 4 bases and J shed 1 base, with 8 bases lying between them. Germline CDR1 reads SNHLY; CDR2 reads FYNNEI. The CDR3 has 14 amino acids. CDR3 DNA: TGTGCCAGCAGTGTTTTAGAGTCCTACAATGAGCAGTTCTTC. This gives the protein CASSVLESYNEQFF.

The V and J genes are TRBV5-1 and TRBJ2-5, with TRBD2 identical over 12 bases. Trimming at V came to 2 bases and at J to 2 bases, leaving 10 bases not matched to a gene. This CDR3 is built from 18 residues. CDR1 SGHRS and CDR2 YFSETQ come from the germline V gene. CDR3 DNA sequence: TGCGCCAGCAGCTTTGGGCTAGCGGGAGGGGTGTTACAAGAGACCCAGTACTTC. Its translation is CASSFGLAGGVLQETQYF.

J is TRBJ2-1 and V is TRBV11-2, with 9 nucleotides matching TRBD2. The CDR3 consists of 18 residues. Germline trimming cut 4 bases from V and 0 bases from J; bases unmatched to any gene: 10. CDR1 is SGHAT, CDR2 FQNNGV, per germline. The CDR3: CASSSISGRASSYNEQFF. The CDR3 DNA follows: TGTGCCAGCAGCTCTATTAGCGGGAGAGCAAGCTCCTACAATGAGCAGTTCTTC. The full variable domain, rest sourced from reference TRBV11-2 and TRBJ2-1, is EAGVAQSPRYKIIEKRQSVAFWCNPISGHATLYWYQQILGQGPKLLIQFQNNGVVDDSQLPKDRFSAERLKGVDSTLKIQPAKLEDSAVYLCASSSISGRASSYNEQFFGPGTRLTVL.

CDR3 bases: TGTGCCAGCAGCTTTTCCAGCGGGACTTACTCGAGCTCCTACAATGAGCAGTTCTTC. Translating gives CASSFSSGTYSSSYNEQFF. This chain joins TRBV7-8 and TRBJ2-1, with 7 bases matching TRBD2. Germline CDR1 and CDR2: SGHVS and FQNEAQ. The CDR3 consists of 19 residues. Trimming cost V 3 bases and J 0 bases; bases outside gene matches: 14. Looking up the rest from reference TRBV7-8 and TRBJ2-1 gives the full variable domain: GAGVSQSPRYKVAKRGQDVALRCDPISGHVSLFWYQQALGQGPEFLTYFQNEAQLDKSGLPSDRFFAERPEGSVSTLKIQRTQQEDSAVYLCASSFSSGTYSSSYNEQFFGPGTRLTVL.

The chain joins TRBV29-1 to TRBJ2-3, with a tentative D call TRBD1 (7 bases). The germline V gene has CDR1 SQVTM and CDR2 ANQGSEA. The CDR3 is made up of 16 amino acids. Trimming stripped 7 bases from V and 4 bases from J, with 24 bases between. For the CDR3, the DNA is TGCAGCGGCCGAGGGGGGCAGGGGGTCGGCGCAGATACGCAGTATTTT. Protein product: CSGRGGQGVGADTQYF.

J is TRBJ2-7 and V is TRBV25-1, with D perhaps matching TRBD1 (6 bases). CDR1 is MGHDK, CDR2 SYGVNS, per germline. V was cut by 3 bases and J by 5 bases, with 11 bases left in between. This CDR3 contains 13 residues. CDR3 DNA sequence: TGTGCCAGCAGTGACTACAGGGTACACGAGCAGTACTTC. Its translation is CASSDYRVHEQYF.

This chain connects TRBV5-8 to TRBJ2-1; TRBD1 matches 8 bases. Per germline, CDR1 SGHTS and CDR2 YDEGEE. The CDR3 has 15 amino acids. V dropped 5 bases and J dropped 7; count of bases not matched to a gene: 11. The CDR3 DNA follows: TGTGCCAGCAGGGCCCCCCGACAGGGGCGGAATGAGCAGTTCTTC. Its translation is CASRAPRQGRNEQFF.